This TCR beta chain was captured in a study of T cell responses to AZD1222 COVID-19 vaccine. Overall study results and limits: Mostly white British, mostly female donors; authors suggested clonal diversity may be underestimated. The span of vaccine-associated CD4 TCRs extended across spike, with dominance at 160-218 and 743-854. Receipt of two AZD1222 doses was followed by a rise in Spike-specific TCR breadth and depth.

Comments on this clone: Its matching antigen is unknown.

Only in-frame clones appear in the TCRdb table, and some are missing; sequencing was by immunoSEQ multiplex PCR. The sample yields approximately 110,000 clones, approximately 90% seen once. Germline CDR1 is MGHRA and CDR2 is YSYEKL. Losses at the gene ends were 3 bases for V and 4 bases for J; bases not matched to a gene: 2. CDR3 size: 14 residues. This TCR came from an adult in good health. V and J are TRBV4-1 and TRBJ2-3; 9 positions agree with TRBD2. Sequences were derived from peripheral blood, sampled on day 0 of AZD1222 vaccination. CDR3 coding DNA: TGCGCCAGCAGCCACGCGGGAGGGCCAGATACGCAGTATTTT. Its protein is CASSHAGGPDTQYF.